This T cell receptor beta chain came from a study of T cell responses to AZD1222 COVID-19 vaccine. In the case of this clone: Its specificity is not known.

Study conclusions and caveats: The study sampled repertoires only after the peak T cell response. The study found vaccine-associated CD4 TCRs spanning spike, dominant at 160-218 and 743-854. Donors skewed white British and female; clonal diversity was possibly underestimated.

Assay: immunoSEQ multiplex PCR; the TCRdb copy retains only in-frame clones and omits some. The table records more than 95,000 clones, approximately 90% of them present only once. The sample was peripheral blood, taken 28 days after the second AZD1222 dose. The TCR originated in an adult who received the AZD1222 COVID-19 vaccine.

CDR3 nucleotide sequence: TGTGCCAGCAGCCAAGGTGGTAGCGGGAGGGAAGAGCAGTTCTTC. Amino acids: CASSQGGSGREEQFF. The chain has TRBV4-2 and TRBJ2-1; 11 bases line up with TRBD2. This CDR3 contains 15 residues. The V gene end was trimmed by 1 base and the J gene end by 10 bases; junction bases not matched to a gene: 6. Germline V gene sequence: CDR1 LGHNA, CDR2 YNFKEQ.